These T cell receptor beta chains were read from a single sample in a study of cytomegalovirus exposure and HLA in healthy donors. Generated by immunoSEQ multiplex PCR, the TCRdb table keeps only in-frame clones and is missing some. The table has some 170,000 clones, around nine tenths seen once. The sequenced sample consisted of PBMCs. All receptors derive from a woman aged 25 to 39 in good health and CMV-seronegative. CDR3s include the opening cysteine and the closing phenylalanine or tryptophan. Each record gives: D gene, clone size, V gene, J gene, CDR3 DNA, CDR3 protein. A D gene is named only where the DNA matches it firmly. Some rows mark clone size as missing; the rest say once, few, many or name a class of expanded clone.

D gene: .; clone size: .; V gene: TRBV30; J gene: TRBJ1-2; CDR3 DNA: TGTGCCTGGAGTTCAGGCGTTTTAGGTGGCTACACCTTC; CDR3 protein: CAWSSGVLGGYTF
D gene: .; clone size: .; V gene: TRBV25-1; J gene: TRBJ2-5; CDR3 DNA: TGTGCCAGCAGTGCACACACCCCCAGAGAGACCCAGTACTTC; CDR3 protein: CASSAHTPRETQYF
D gene: TRBD1; clone size: .; V gene: TRBV6-5; J gene: TRBJ1-2; CDR3 DNA: TGTGCCAGCAGTAGAGACAGGGACTATGGCTACACCTTC; CDR3 protein: CASSRDRDYGYTF
D gene: TRBD2; clone size: .; V gene: TRBV4-1; J gene: TRBJ2-5; CDR3 DNA: TGCGCCAGCAGCCAAGCCGACTCCGGGACTAGAAGTGAGGAGACCCAGTACTTC; CDR3 protein: CASSQADSGTRSEETQYF
D gene: TRBD2; clone size: .; V gene: TRBV27; J gene: TRBJ2-5; CDR3 DNA: TGTGCCAGCAGTTCTAGGCTCGGGGGGGCCGGGGAGACCCAGTACTTC; CDR3 protein: CASSSRLGGAGETQYF
D gene: TRBD1; clone size: .; V gene: TRBV29-1; J gene: TRBJ2-4; CDR3 DNA: TGCAGCGTTTGGGGGACAGATCCAAACATTCAGTACTTC; CDR3 protein: CSVWGTDPNIQYF
D gene: TRBD1; clone size: once; V gene: TRBV7-8; J gene: TRBJ2-7; CDR3 DNA: TGTGCCAGCAGCTTAGTGGGGACAGGGGGGAGTTTC; CDR3 protein: CASSLVGTGGSF
D gene: TRBD1; clone size: .; V gene: TRBV5-1; J gene: TRBJ2-7; CDR3 DNA: TGCGCCAGCAGCTTGTCCCCGGGACAGGGGGCCTACGAGCAGTACTTC; CDR3 protein: CASSLSPGQGAYEQYF
D gene: .; clone size: .; V gene: TRBV7-9; J gene: TRBJ1-2; CDR3 DNA: TGTGCCAGCAGCGGCCCCCCGGGGGGCCACTATGGCTACACCTTC; CDR3 protein: CASSGPPGGHYGYTF
D gene: .; clone size: .; V gene: TRBV5-4; J gene: TRBJ2-2; CDR3 DNA: TGTGCCAGCAGCTTGGAAGCGGGCACCGGGGAGCTGTTTTTT; CDR3 protein: CASSLEAGTGELFF
D gene: .; clone size: .; V gene: TRBV7-2; J gene: TRBJ2-3; CDR3 DNA: TGTGCCAGCAGCTTAGGGGGGCCACGGGCAGATACGCAGTATTTT; CDR3 protein: CASSLGGPRADTQYF
D gene: TRBD1; clone size: .; V gene: TRBV6-6; J gene: TRBJ1-1; CDR3 DNA: TGTGCCAGCATTCTACAGGGGGCGACTATGAACACTGAAGCTTTCTTT; CDR3 protein: CASILQGATMNTEAFF
D gene: TRBD1; clone size: .; V gene: TRBV5-1; J gene: TRBJ2-1; CDR3 DNA: TGCGCCAGCAGTGACCCACAGGGGTCGAATGAGCAGTTCTTC; CDR3 protein: CASSDPQGSNEQFF
D gene: TRBD1; clone size: .; V gene: TRBV18; J gene: TRBJ2-7; CDR3 DNA: TGTGCCAGCTCAACCAGTGGACAGGACTCCTACGAGCAGTACTTC; CDR3 protein: CASSTSGQDSYEQYF
D gene: .; clone size: once; V gene: TRBV4-2; J gene: TRBJ2-7; CDR3 DNA: TGTGCCAGCAGCCAATTACAGAGTTACGAGCAGTACTTC; CDR3 protein: CASSQLQSYEQYF
D gene: .; clone size: .; V gene: TRBV5-1; J gene: TRBJ1-1; CDR3 DNA: TGCGCCAGCAGCTTGGCCGGCAGGTCTGAAGCTTTCTTT; CDR3 protein: CASSLAGRSEAFF
D gene: TRBD1; clone size: .; V gene: TRBV5-1; J gene: TRBJ2-2; CDR3 DNA: TGCGCCAGCCGCGAACATCGGACAGGGAACACCGGGGAGCTGTTTTTT; CDR3 protein: CASREHRTGNTGELFF
D gene: .; clone size: .; V gene: TRBV6-6; J gene: TRBJ2-7; CDR3 DNA: TGTGCCAGCAGTTACTCGACCGAGCGACAGAGCTACGAGCAGTACTTC; CDR3 protein: CASSYSTERQSYEQYF
D gene: TRBD2; clone size: .; V gene: TRBV5-1; J gene: TRBJ2-2; CDR3 DNA: TGCGCCAGCAGCTTGATGGGTCCCTGGCTAGCGGACACCGGGGAGCTGTTTTTT; CDR3 protein: CASSLMGPWLADTGELFF
D gene: TRBD2; clone size: once; V gene: TRBV7-6; J gene: TRBJ2-5; CDR3 DNA: TGTGCCAGCAGCAAGACTAGCGGGGGGGCCCAAGAGACCCAGTACTTC; CDR3 protein: CASSKTSGGAQETQYF
D gene: .; clone size: .; V gene: TRBV28; J gene: TRBJ2-3; CDR3 DNA: TGTGCCAGCAGTTTCCGGGGCACAGATACGCAGTATTTT; CDR3 protein: CASSFRGTDTQYF
D gene: TRBD2; clone size: .; V gene: TRBV4-1; J gene: TRBJ2-1; CDR3 DNA: TGCGCCAGCAGCCAAGACGCCCCTTTAGCGGGGGGGTATTACAATGAGCAGTTCTTC; CDR3 protein: CASSQDAPLAGGYYNEQFF
D gene: TRBD2; clone size: .; V gene: TRBV5-4; J gene: TRBJ2-2; CDR3 DNA: TGTGCCAGCAGGGATGGACTAGCGGACACCGGGGAGCTGTTTTTT; CDR3 protein: CASRDGLADTGELFF
D gene: TRBD2; clone size: once; V gene: TRBV28; J gene: TRBJ2-1; CDR3 DNA: TGTGCCACCCGGGCGGCGGGGGGGCCTGACAATGAGCAGTTCTTC; CDR3 protein: CATRAAGGPDNEQFF
D gene: TRBD1; clone size: .; V gene: TRBV30; J gene: TRBJ1-1; CDR3 DNA: TGTGCCTGGAGTGTCGGACAGGGGACTGAAGCTTTCTTT; CDR3 protein: CAWSVGQGTEAFF
D gene: .; clone size: .; V gene: TRBV19; J gene: TRBJ2-7; CDR3 DNA: TGTGCCAGTAGTATCTCTACAGGGCCGTACTCCTACGAGCAGTACTTC; CDR3 protein: CASSISTGPYSYEQYF
D gene: .; clone size: .; V gene: TRBV7-6; J gene: TRBJ2-7; CDR3 DNA: TGTGCCAGCAGCTTAGGGATGGGGCGCGACGAGCAGTACTTC; CDR3 protein: CASSLGMGRDEQYF
D gene: .; clone size: .; V gene: TRBV6-6; J gene: TRBJ1-5; CDR3 DNA: TGTGCCAGCAGTACAGGTTCCAATCAGCCCCAGCATTTT; CDR3 protein: CASSTGSNQPQHF
D gene: .; clone size: .; V gene: TRBV18; J gene: TRBJ1-1; CDR3 DNA: TGTGCCAGCTCGACCACCTCAACAGGCGAAGCTTTCTTT; CDR3 protein: CASSTTSTGEAFF
D gene: TRBD1; clone size: .; V gene: TRBV2; J gene: TRBJ2-5; CDR3 DNA: TGTGCCAGCAGCAGGGACAGGCAGCAAGAGACCCAGTACTTC; CDR3 protein: CASSRDRQQETQYF
D gene: .; clone size: .; V gene: TRBV7-2; J gene: TRBJ2-1; CDR3 DNA: TGTGCCAGCAGCCCTAGGAGCTCCTACAATGAGCAGTTCTTC; CDR3 protein: CASSPRSSYNEQFF
D gene: TRBD1; clone size: .; V gene: TRBV6-9; J gene: TRBJ2-1; CDR3 DNA: TGTGCCAGCAGTTATTTGGGGGACAGGGGGGGGAATGAGCAGTTCTTC; CDR3 protein: CASSYLGDRGGNEQFF
D gene: .; clone size: .; V gene: TRBV15; J gene: TRBJ1-1; CDR3 DNA: TGTGCCACCAGCGGCAGACAGGCGATGAACACTGAAGCTTTCTTT; CDR3 protein: CATSGRQAMNTEAFF
D gene: .; clone size: .; V gene: TRBV9; J gene: TRBJ1-6; CDR3 DNA: TGTGCCAGCACGACAGAGAATAATTCACCCCTCCACTTT; CDR3 protein: CASTTENNSPLHF
D gene: .; clone size: once; V gene: TRBV6-1; J gene: TRBJ1-6; CDR3 DNA: TGTGCCAGCAGTGCCGGCCTCGGGGGTTCACCCCTCCACTTT; CDR3 protein: CASSAGLGGSPLHF
D gene: .; clone size: .; V gene: TRBV5-1; J gene: TRBJ1-1; CDR3 DNA: TGCGCCAGCAGCTTGCCCAGGGGGAACACTGAAGCTTTCTTT; CDR3 protein: CASSLPRGNTEAFF
D gene: TRBD1; clone size: .; V gene: TRBV7-6; J gene: TRBJ1-4; CDR3 DNA: TGTGCCAGCAGCTTAGCAGGACAGGCTAATGAAAAACTGTTTTTT; CDR3 protein: CASSLAGQANEKLFF
D gene: TRBD2; clone size: .; V gene: TRBV5-6; J gene: TRBJ2-2; CDR3 DNA: TGTGCCAGCAGCTCGGGACTAGCGGGGGGGTACACCGGGGAGCTGTTTTTT; CDR3 protein: CASSSGLAGGYTGELFF
D gene: .; clone size: few; V gene: TRBV2; J gene: TRBJ1-2; CDR3 DNA: TGTGCCAGCCCTACAGAATCTAACTATGGCTACACCTTC; CDR3 protein: CASPTESNYGYTF
D gene: TRBD1; clone size: few; V gene: TRBV7-9; J gene: TRBJ1-2; CDR3 DNA: TGTGCCAGCAGCTTATCAGGGGGAAATGGCTACACCTTC; CDR3 protein: CASSLSGGNGYTF
D gene: TRBD1; clone size: .; V gene: TRBV7-9; J gene: TRBJ1-6; CDR3 DNA: TGTGCCAGCAGCCCCCAGGGGACAGGGCGTAATTCACCCCTCCACTTT; CDR3 protein: CASSPQGTGRNSPLHF
D gene: .; clone size: .; V gene: TRBV27; J gene: TRBJ2-3; CDR3 DNA: TGTGCCAGCAGTATAAGACAGGCCACAGATACGCAGTATTTT; CDR3 protein: CASSIRQATDTQYF
D gene: TRBD1; clone size: .; V gene: TRBV5-6; J gene: TRBJ2-4; CDR3 DNA: TGTGCCAGCAGTCCCGGGACAGGGGCGTCCATTCAGTACTTC; CDR3 protein: CASSPGTGASIQYF
D gene: .; clone size: .; V gene: TRBV9; J gene: TRBJ2-2; CDR3 DNA: TGTGCCAGCAGCGTAGCGGGGGGCGCCGGGGCCGGGGAGCTGTTTTTT; CDR3 protein: CASSVAGGAGAGELFF
D gene: TRBD1; clone size: .; V gene: TRBV9; J gene: TRBJ1-1; CDR3 DNA: TGTGCCAGCAGCCCGGGACAGGTCACTGAAGCTTTCTTT; CDR3 protein: CASSPGQVTEAFF